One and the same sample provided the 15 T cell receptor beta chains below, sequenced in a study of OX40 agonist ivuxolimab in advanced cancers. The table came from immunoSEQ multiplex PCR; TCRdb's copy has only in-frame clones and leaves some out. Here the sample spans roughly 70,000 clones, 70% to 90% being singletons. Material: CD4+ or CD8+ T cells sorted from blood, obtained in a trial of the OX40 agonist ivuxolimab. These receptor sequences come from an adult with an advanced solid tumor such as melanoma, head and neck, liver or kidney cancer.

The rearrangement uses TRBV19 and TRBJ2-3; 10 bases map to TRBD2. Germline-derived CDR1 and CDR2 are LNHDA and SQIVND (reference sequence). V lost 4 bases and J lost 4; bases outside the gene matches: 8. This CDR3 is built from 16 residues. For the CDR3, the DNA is TGTGCCAGTAGTAGAAAAAGCGGGGGGGGATCAGATACGCAGTATTTT. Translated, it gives CASSRKSGGGSDTQYF.

The CDR3 bases are TGTGCCAGCAGTGTTTCTGGGGAGTATTCACCCCTCCACTTT. Translating it yields CASSVSGEYSPLHF. J is TRBJ1-6 and V is TRBV2; D remains unclear. The CDR3 spans 14 residues. Germline lookup yields CDR1 SNHLY and CDR2 FYNNEI. V gave up 4 bases and J gave up 8 bases, with 12 bases separating them.

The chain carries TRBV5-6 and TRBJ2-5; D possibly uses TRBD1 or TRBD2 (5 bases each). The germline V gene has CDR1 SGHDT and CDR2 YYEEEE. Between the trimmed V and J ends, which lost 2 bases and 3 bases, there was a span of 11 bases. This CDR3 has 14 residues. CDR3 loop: CASSFYGGEETQYF. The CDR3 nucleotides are TGTGCCAGCAGCTTCTATGGGGGTGAAGAGACCCAGTACTTC.

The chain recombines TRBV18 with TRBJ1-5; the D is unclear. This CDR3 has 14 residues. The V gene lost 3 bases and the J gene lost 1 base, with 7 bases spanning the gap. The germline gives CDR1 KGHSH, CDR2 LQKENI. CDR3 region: CASSPLVSNQPQHF. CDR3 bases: TGTGCCAGCTCACCCTTAGTAAGCAATCAGCCCCAGCATTTT.

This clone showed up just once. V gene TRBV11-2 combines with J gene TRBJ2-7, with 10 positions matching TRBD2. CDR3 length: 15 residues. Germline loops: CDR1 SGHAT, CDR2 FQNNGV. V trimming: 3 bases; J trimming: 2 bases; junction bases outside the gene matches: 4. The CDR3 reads CASSLSLAGAYEQYF. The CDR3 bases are TGTGCCAGCAGCTTGAGTCTAGCGGGAGCCTACGAGCAGTACTTC.

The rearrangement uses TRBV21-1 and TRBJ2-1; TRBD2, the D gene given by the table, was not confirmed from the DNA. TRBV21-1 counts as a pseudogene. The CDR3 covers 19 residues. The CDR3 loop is CASSNGETDGLAGINEQFF. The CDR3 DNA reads TGTGCCAGCAGCAACGGGGAGACGGATGGACTAGCGGGAATCAATGAGCAGTTCTTC.

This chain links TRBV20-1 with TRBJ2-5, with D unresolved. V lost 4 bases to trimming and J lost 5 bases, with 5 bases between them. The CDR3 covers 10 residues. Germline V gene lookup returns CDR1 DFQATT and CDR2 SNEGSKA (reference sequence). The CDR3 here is CSATWETQYF. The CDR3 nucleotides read TGCAGTGCTACGTGGGAGACCCAGTACTTC.

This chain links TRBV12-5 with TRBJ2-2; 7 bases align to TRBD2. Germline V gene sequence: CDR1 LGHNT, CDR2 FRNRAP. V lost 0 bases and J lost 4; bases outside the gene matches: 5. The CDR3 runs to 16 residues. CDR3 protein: CASGLVSGGGTGELFF. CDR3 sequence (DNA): TGTGCTAGTGGTTTGGTGTCGGGAGGAGGCACCGGGGAGCTGTTTTTT.

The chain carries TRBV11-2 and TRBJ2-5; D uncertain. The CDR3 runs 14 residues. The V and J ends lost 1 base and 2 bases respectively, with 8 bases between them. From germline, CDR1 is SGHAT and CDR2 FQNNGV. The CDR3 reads CASSLGRAQETQYF. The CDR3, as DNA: TGTGCCAGCAGCTTAGGACGGGCTCAAGAGACCCAGTACTTC.

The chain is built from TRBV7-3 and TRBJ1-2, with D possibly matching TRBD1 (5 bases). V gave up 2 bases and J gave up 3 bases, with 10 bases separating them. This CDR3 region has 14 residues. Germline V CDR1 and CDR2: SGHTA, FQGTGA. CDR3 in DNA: TGTGCCAGCAGCTTAGAAGGGGCTGACTATGGCTACACCTTC. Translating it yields CASSLEGADYGYTF.

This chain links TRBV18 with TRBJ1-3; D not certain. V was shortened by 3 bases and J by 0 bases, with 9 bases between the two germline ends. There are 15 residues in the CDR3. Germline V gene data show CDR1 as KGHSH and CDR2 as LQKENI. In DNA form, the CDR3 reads TGTGCCAGCTCACCTACAAGGGACTCTGGAAACACCATATATTTT. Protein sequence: CASSPTRDSGNTIYF.

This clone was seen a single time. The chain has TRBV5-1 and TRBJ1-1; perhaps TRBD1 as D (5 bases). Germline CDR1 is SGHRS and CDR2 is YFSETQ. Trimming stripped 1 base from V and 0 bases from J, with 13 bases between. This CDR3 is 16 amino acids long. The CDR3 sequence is CASSLLSGGVNTEAFF. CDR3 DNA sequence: TGCGCCAGCAGCTTGCTCTCGGGGGGAGTGAACACTGAAGCTTTCTTT.

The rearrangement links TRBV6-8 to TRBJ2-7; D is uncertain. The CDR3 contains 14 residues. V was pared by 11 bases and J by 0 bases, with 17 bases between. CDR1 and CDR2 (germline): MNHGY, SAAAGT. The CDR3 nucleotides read TGTGCCTCCAAGGTCGGCAGTAGCTCCTACGAGCAGTACTTC. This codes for CASKVGSSSYEQYF.

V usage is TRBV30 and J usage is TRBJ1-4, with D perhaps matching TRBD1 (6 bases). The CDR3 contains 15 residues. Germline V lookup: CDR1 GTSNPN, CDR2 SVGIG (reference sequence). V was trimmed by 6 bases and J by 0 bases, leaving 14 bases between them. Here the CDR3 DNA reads TGTGCCTGCCATGCGGGACATACAACTAATGAAAAACTGTTTTTT. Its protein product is CACHAGHTTNEKLFF.

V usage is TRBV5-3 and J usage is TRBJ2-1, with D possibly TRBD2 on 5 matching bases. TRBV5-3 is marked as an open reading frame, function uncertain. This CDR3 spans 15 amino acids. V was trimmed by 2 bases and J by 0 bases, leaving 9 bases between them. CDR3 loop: CARSLSGSSYNEQFF. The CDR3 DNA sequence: TGTGCCAGAAGCTTAAGCGGAAGCTCCTACAATGAGCAGTTCTTC.